This T cell receptor (beta chain) was sequenced for a study of T cells in Graves' hyperthyroidism and ophthalmopathy (dated by TCRdb to 2018 to 2020). For the study in its entirety: Peripheral blood samples were taken at initial diagnosis, before any treatment was given. To identify TCR V-J signatures that set the groups apart, the researchers used a discovery cohort of 95 to 100 patients, made up of around 42 with Graves' ophthalmopathy and 57 with stable Graves' hyperthyroidism. Whether ophthalmopathy could be predicted prospectively was tested in an independent validation cohort made up of approximately 19 hyperthyroidism patients plus 17 patients who later progressed to ophthalmopathy. The roughly 90 discovery patients were divided at random into training and test sets in a 7:3 ratio. The study also compared thyroid tissue and blood T-cell repertoires from over 5 Graves' hyperthyroidism patients. Following sampling, methimazole starting at 30 mg daily was given to hyperthyroidism patients, and high-dose intravenous methylprednisolone was given to ophthalmopathy patients. The paper describes TCR Vbeta CDR3 sequencing of around 130 peripheral blood samples, made up of roughly 45 ophthalmopathy patients, roughly 72 hyperthyroidism patients and about 17 progressor patients.

This clonotype was seen many times. Its binding antigen is unknown. No base qualities exist here, and no much larger clone lies one base off it. Results and caveats for the whole study, not just this receptor: No statistical method was used to set the sample size in advance, and investigators knew the group allocation. Most expanded thyroid clonotypes (frequency above 0.001) were also detected in blood, a finding suggesting that blood repertoires may reflect thyroid immune responses. Ophthalmopathy was separated from stable hyperthyroidism by a 13 V-J signature model, with approximately 86% sensitivity and just over 81% specificity obtained in cross-validation and 80%/75% obtained in testing. In validation, the model predicted progression to ophthalmopathy with around 71% sensitivity and less than 80% specificity, a median of 6.5 months before onset.

The TCR beta CDR3 regions were amplified from the RNA transcripts. For the first round of RT-PCR on the TCR CDR3, the HTBI primer set was used together with the Qiagen OneStep RT-PCR kit. The libraries were constructed in a second round of multiplex PCR and then size-selected and purified. Paired-end sequencing of the libraries was performed with 100 bp reads on an Illumina HiSeq2000. Regarding the original processing steps: Raw data were processed with SOAPnuke, discarding reads with adapters, uncalled bases, mean Phred below 15, or no exact constant-primer or identifier match. COPE v1.2.5 was used to merge the high-quality paired reads, and each unique nucleotide sequence was defined as a clonotype. Clonotypes were aligned to IMGT TRBV, TRBD and TRBJ reference segments using MiTCR v1.1. Only V-J combinations with frequency above 0.0001, covering roughly 99% of repertoires, were analysed. A TCS score was defined as the ratio between F50 (clonal expansion) and ExV (chaos), using BLOSUM62-based TCRdist between CDR3 peptides within each V-J. Welch's t-statistics and random forest reduced fewer than 600 V-J features to around 14, which were used in a naive Bayes classifier (R e1071). TCRdb redid the processing of the public reads, applying fastp at Q25 and MiXCR, and retained in-frame beta chains. When rows share a CDR3 protein, they turn into one entry using the most common DNA and genes. The V and J calls were not made by the authors but by TCRdb's processing. A total of under 450,000 distinct CDR3 sequences appear in this sample, roughly a sixth of them only once. The ten largest clones represent 34% of the sample.

Hyperthyroidism patients were newly diagnosed, with disease duration under 2 months, and aged 18 to 65 years. Exclusion was applied to patients with uncontrolled infections, other autoimmune diseases, pregnancy or lactation. Diagnoses were established on the basis of clinical symptoms, serum thyroxine and TRAb, thyroid ultrasound, and orbital computed tomography. For progressor patients, blood was drawn at the first diagnosis of hyperthyroidism, before any ophthalmopathy symptoms had appeared. PBMCs were separated from roughly 10 ml of fresh peripheral blood using Ficoll-Paque density gradient centrifugation. Progressor patients were defined as those initially diagnosed with Graves' hyperthyroidism in whom ophthalmopathy developed during follow-up. Total RNA was extracted using Trizol reagent, and RNA quality was assessed on an Agilent 2100 Bioanalyzer. The CDR3 contains 15 residues, cysteine and phenylalanine counted. The CDR3 DNA has 45 bases and is translated from base 1. Based on the germline V gene, the CDR1 and CDR2 sequences are SGHRS and YFSETQ. V is cut by 4 bases and J by 0 bases, and the space between the germline ends is 14 bases.

The receptor was isolated from a young woman with Graves' hyperthyroidism that later progressed to Graves' ophthalmopathy. The rearrangement combines TRBV5-1 with TRBJ2-7; the D region is possibly TRBD1 or TRBD2, each matching across 5 bases. The specimen was blood. The CDR3 region reads CASSTTPGTSYEQYF. In nucleotide form, the sequence is TGCGCCAGCAGCACAACCCCCGGGACCTCCTACGAGCAGTACTTC.